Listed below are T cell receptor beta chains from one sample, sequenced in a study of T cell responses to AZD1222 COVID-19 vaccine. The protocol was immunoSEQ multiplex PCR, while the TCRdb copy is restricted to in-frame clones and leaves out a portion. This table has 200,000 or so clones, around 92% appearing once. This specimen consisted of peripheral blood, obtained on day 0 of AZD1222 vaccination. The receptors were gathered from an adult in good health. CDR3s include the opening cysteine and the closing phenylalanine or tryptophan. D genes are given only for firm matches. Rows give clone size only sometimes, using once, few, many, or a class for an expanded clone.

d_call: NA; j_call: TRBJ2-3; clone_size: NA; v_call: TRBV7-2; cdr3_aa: CASSLERTDTQYF; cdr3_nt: TGTGCCAGCAGCTTAGAGAGGACAGATACGCAGTATTTT
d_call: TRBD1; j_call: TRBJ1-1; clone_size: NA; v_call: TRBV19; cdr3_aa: CASSSRDRREAFF; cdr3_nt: TGTGCCAGTAGTAGCCGGGACAGGAGGGAAGCTTTCTTT
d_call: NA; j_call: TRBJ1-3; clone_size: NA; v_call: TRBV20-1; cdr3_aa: CSASDRTLRGNTIYF; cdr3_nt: TGCAGTGCTAGTGATAGGACCCTTCGGGGAAACACCATATATTTT
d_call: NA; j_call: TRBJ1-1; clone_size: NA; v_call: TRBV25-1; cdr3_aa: CASSEGSEAFF; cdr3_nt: TGTGCCAGCAGTGAAGGATCTGAAGCTTTCTTT
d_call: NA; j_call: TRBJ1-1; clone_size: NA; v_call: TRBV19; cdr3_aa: CASSPRQNTEAFF; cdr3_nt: TGTGCCAGTAGTCCAAGACAGAACACTGAAGCTTTCTTT
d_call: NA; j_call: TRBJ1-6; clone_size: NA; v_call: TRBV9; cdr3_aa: CASSVGKGLNSPLHF; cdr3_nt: TGTGCCAGCAGCGTAGGAAAGGGCTTAAATTCACCCCTCCACTTT
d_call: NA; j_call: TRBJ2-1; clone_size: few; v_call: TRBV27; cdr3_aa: CASSSLWGAYNEQFF; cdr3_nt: TGTGCCAGCAGCTCCCTTTGGGGGGCCTACAATGAGCAGTTCTTC
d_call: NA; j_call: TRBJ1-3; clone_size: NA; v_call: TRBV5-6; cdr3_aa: CASSPREGNTIYF; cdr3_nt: TGTGCCAGCAGTCCGCGGGAGGGAAACACCATATATTTT
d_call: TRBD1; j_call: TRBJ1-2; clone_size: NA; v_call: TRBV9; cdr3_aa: CASSPYDRGYGYTF; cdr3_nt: TGTGCCAGCAGCCCGTACGACAGGGGCTATGGCTACACCTTC
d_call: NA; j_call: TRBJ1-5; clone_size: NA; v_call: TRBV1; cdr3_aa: CTSSQPCFRSGVQGHNQPQHF; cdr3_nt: TGCACCAGCAGCCAGCCGTGTTTTAGGTCCGGGGTACAGGGCCACAATCAGCCCCAGCATTTT
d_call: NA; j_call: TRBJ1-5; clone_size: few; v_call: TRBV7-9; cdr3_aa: CASSDDSIPRPPQHF; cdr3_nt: TGTGCCAGCAGCGACGACAGCATTCCCCGTCCGCCCCAGCATTTT
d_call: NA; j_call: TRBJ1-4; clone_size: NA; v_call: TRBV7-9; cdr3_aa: CASSQTTMGEKLFF; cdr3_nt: TGTGCCAGCAGTCAAACAACCATGGGGGAAAAACTGTTTTTT
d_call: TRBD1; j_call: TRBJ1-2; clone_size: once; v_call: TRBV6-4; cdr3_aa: CASSLTGLDYGYTF; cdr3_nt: TGTGCCAGCAGCTTGACAGGGTTGGACTATGGCTACACCTTC
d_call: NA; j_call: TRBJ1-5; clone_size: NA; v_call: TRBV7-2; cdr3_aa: CASSLGRTIVKGQPQHF; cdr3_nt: TGTGCCAGCAGCTTGGGCCGGACCATTGTAAAGGGTCAGCCCCAGCATTTT
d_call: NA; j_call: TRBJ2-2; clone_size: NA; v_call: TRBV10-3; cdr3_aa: CAISGSTGELFF; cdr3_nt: TGTGCCATCAGTGGTAGCACCGGGGAGCTGTTTTTT
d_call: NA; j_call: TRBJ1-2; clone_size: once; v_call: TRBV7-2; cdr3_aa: CASSLGGDIGNYGYTF; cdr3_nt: TGTGCCAGCAGCTTAGGGGGGGACATAGGGAACTATGGCTACACCTTC
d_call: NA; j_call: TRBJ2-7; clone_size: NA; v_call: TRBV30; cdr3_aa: CAWIQGNHYEQYF; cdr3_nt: TGTGCCTGGATCCAGGGTAATCACTACGAGCAGTACTTC
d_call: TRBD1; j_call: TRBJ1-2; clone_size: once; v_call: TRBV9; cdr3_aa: CASSPLTGVGGYTF; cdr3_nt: TGTGCCAGCAGCCCCCTGACAGGGGTTGGTGGCTACACCTTC
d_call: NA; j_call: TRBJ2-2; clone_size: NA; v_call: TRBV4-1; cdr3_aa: CASSLGGASNTGELFF; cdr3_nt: TGCGCCAGCAGCCTCGGCGGGGCATCGAACACCGGGGAGCTGTTTTTT
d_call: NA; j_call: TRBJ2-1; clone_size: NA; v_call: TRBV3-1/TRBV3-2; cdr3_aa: CASTPLDQLGGEQFF; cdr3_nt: TGTGCCAGCACCCCTCTCGACCAACTTGGCGGTGAGCAGTTCTTC
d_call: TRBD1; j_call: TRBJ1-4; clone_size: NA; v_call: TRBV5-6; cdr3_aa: CASSLLDRINEKLFF; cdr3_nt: TGTGCCAGCAGCTTACTGGACAGGATTAATGAAAAACTGTTTTTT
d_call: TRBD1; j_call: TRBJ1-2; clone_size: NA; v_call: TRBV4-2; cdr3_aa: CASSQSTGGSYGYTF; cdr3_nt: TGTGCCAGCAGCCAGTCGACAGGGGGCAGCTATGGCTACACCTTC
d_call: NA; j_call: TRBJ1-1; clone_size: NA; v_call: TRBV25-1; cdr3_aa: CASSAQGWGQTEAFF; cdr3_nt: TGTGCCAGCAGTGCTCAGGGTTGGGGGCAGACTGAAGCTTTCTTT
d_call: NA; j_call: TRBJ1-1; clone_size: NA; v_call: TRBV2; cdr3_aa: CASSGMGGMNTEAFF; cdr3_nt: TGTGCCAGCAGTGGAATGGGGGGCATGAACACTGAAGCTTTCTTT
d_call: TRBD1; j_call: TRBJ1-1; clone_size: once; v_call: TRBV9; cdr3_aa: CASSVRDSLPNTEAFF; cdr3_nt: TGTGCCAGCAGCGTGAGGGACAGTCTACCGAACACTGAAGCTTTCTTT
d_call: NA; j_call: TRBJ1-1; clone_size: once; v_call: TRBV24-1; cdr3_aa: CATSDLSFRGRTEAFF; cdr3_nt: TGTGCCACCAGTGATTTAAGCTTCAGGGGACGAACTGAAGCTTTCTTT
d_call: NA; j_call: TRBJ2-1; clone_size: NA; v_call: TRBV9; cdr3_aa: CASSVGISYNEQFF; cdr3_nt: TGTGCCAGCAGCGTAGGCATCTCCTATAATGAGCAGTTCTTC
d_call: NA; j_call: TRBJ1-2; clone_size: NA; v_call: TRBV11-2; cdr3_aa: CASSFNYGYTF; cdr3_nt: TGTGCCAGCAGCTTCAACTATGGCTACACCTTC
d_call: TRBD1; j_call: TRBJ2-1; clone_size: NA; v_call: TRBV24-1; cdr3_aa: CATNPTGGNEQFF; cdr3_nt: TGTGCCACCAATCCCACAGGGGGCAATGAGCAGTTCTTC
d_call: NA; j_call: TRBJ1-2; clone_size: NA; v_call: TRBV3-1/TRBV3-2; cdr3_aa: CASCPTGLLYGYTF; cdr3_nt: TGTGCCAGCTGTCCTACAGGGCTTTTATATGGCTACACCTTC
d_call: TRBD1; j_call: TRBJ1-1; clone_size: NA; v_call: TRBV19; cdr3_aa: CASSRQGRLHMNTEAFF; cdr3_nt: TGTGCCAGTAGTAGACAGGGGAGATTACACATGAACACTGAAGCTTTCTTT
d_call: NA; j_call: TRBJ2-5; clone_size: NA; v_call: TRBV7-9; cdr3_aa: CASSFSEIQETQYF; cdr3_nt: TGTGCCAGCAGCTTTAGTGAAATACAAGAGACCCAGTACTTC
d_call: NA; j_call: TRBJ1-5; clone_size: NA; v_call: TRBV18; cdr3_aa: CASSPSGGKNQPQHF; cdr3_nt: TGTGCCAGCTCACCCTCGGGGGGGAAGAATCAGCCCCAGCATTTT
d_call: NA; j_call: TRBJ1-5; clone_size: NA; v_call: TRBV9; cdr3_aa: CASSSGLHDQPQHF; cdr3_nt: TGTGCCAGCAGCTCCGGGTTGCACGATCAGCCCCAGCATTTT
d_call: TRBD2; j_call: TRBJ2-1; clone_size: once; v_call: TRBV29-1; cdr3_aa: CSVEDGWEGLGLDEQFF; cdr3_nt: TGCAGCGTTGAAGATGGTTGGGAGGGACTAGGACTCGATGAGCAGTTCTTC
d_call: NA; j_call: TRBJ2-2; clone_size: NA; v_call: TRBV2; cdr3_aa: CASSDENTGELFF; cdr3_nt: TGTGCCAGCAGTGACGAAAACACCGGGGAGCTGTTTTTT
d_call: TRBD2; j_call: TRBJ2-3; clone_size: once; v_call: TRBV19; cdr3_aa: CASSIATSGFSTDTQYF; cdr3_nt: TGTGCCAGTAGTATTGCGACTAGCGGGTTTAGCACAGATACGCAGTATTTT
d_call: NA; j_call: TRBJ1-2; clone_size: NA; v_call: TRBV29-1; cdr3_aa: CSTRDGPFIGVNYGYTF; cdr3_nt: TGCAGCACTCGGGACGGGCCGTTTATTGGGGTAAACTATGGCTACACCTTC
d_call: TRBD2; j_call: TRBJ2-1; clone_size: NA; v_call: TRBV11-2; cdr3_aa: CASSLAGPEFF; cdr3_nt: TGTGCCAGCAGCCTAGCGGGACCCGAGTTCTTC
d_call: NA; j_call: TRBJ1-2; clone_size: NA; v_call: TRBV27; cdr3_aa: CASSLQGSYGYTF; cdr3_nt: TGTGCCAGCAGTTTACAGGGAAGCTATGGCTACACCTTC
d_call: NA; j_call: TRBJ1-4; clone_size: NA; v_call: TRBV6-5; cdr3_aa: CASSSLGLDQKLFF; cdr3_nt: TGTGCCAGCAGTTCCCTGGGCCTGGACCAAAAACTGTTTTTT
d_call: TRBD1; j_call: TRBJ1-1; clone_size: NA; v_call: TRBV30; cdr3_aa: CACNRQGNTEAFF; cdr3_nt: TGTGCCTGCAACCGACAGGGGAACACTGAAGCTTTCTTT
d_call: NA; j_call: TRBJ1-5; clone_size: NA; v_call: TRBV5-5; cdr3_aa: CASSLGGFNQPQHF; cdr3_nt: TGTGCCAGCAGCTTGGGGGGGTTCAATCAGCCCCAGCATTTT
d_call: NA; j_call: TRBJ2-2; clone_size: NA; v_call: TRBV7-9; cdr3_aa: CASSPQRGTGELFF; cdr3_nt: TGTGCCAGCAGCCCCCAAAGGGGCACCGGGGAGCTGTTTTTT